A single sample is the source of the 25 T cell receptor beta chains below, sequenced in a study of cytomegalovirus exposure and HLA in healthy donors. The study ran its PCR with 60 Vbeta and 13 Jbeta primers. Clones were sequenced by immunoSEQ multiplex PCR, and TCRdb holds only the in-frame ones, with some missing. The sample comprises roughly 150,000 clones, around 70% of which are singletons, and about 4.7% rests with the top ten. The material sequenced was PBMCs. These receptors came from a man between 18 and 35 years old in good health and CMV-seropositive.

The chain recombines TRBV5-1 with TRBJ1-5; D unresolved. The germline CDR1 and CDR2 sequences are SGHRS and YFSETQ. V gave up 1 base and J gave up 1 base, with 9 bases separating them. The CDR3 is made up of 15 amino acids. The CDR3 sequence: CASSLSGSSNQPQHF. CDR3 DNA sequence: TGCGCCAGCAGCTTGTCGGGGTCGAGCAATCAGCCCCAGCATTTT. Supplemented by reference TRBV5-1 and TRBJ1-5, the full variable domain reads KAGVTQTPRYLIKTRGQQVTLSCSPISGHRSVSWYQQTPGQGLQFLFEYFSETQRNKGNFPGRFSGRQFSNSRSEMNVSTLELGDSALYLCASSLSGSSNQPQHFGDGTRLSIL.

The chain has TRBV30 and TRBJ1-2; D ambiguous. The CDR3 runs to 13 residues. The V and J ends lost 4 bases and 5 bases respectively, with 14 bases between them. CDR1 and CDR2 (germline): GTSNPN, SVGIG (reference sequence). The CDR3 spells CAWTLEARYGYTF. The CDR3 nucleotides are TGTGCCTGGACGCTAGAGGCTCGGTATGGCTACACCTTC.

V is TRBV27 and J is TRBJ1-1, with 9 bases aligning to TRBD1. The CDR3 runs to 15 residues. J was trimmed by 1 base and V by 4 bases; bases with no gene match: 4. The germline CDR1 and CDR2 sequences are MNHEY and SMNVEV (reference sequence). The CDR3 loop is CASSSPGQGNTEAFF. CDR3 coding DNA: TGTGCCAGCAGTTCACCGGGACAGGGGAACACTGAAGCTTTCTTT.

V is TRBV28 and J is TRBJ2-6, with 11 bases aligning to TRBD1. The length of the CDR3 is 17 residues. The germline V gene has CDR1 MDHEN and CDR2 SYDVKM. J lost 4 bases, V lost 6 bases, and 8 bases had no gene match. The CDR3 protein is CASRLGQGAPGANVLTF. CDR3 nucleotide sequence: TGTGCCAGCAGGCTTGGACAGGGGGCGCCCGGGGCCAACGTCCTGACTTTC. The entire variable domain, with the rest obtained from reference TRBV28 and TRBJ2-6, is as follows: DVKVTQSSRYLVKRTGEKVFLECVQDMDHENMFWYRQDPGLGLRLIYFSYDVKMKEKGDIPEGYSVSREKKERFSLILESASTNQTSMYLCASRLGQGAPGANVLTFGAGSRLTVL.

The chain is built from TRBV7-8 and TRBJ2-3, with TRBD2 matching over 12 bases. The CDR3 consists of 17 residues. V trimming: 0 bases; J trimming: 8 bases; junction bases outside the gene matches: 9. Germline V gives CDR1 SGHVS, CDR2 FQNEAQ. In nucleotides, the CDR3 is TGTGCCAGCAGCTTAGCGCTAGCGGGGGGGCTGGTCGGTACGCAGTATTTT. Translating it yields CASSLALAGGLVGTQYF.

V gene TRBV7-8 combines with J gene TRBJ2-3, with D perhaps TRBD2 (5 bases). Germline assignment: CDR1 SGHVS and CDR2 FQNEAQ. V shed 5 bases and J shed 1 base, with 13 bases lying between them. The CDR3 length is 15 residues. The CDR3: CASSTPGVGTDTQYF. The CDR3 coding sequence is TGTGCCAGCAGCACCCCCGGGGTGGGCACAGATACGCAGTATTTT.

CDR3 coding DNA: TGTGCCAGCACCCAGGACAGGATGAATCAGCCCCAGCATTTT. Translating gives CASTQDRMNQPQHF. The chain combines TRBV6-6 with TRBJ1-5, with TRBD1 matching over 7 bases. The junction had 7 bases not matched to a gene; V was cut back by 7 bases and J by 4 bases. The germline V gene encodes CDR1 MNHNY and CDR2 SVGAGI (reference sequence). CDR3 length: 14 amino acids.

The chain carries TRBV2 and TRBJ1-2, with 8 bases that match TRBD1. Germline V gene lookup returns CDR1 SNHLY and CDR2 FYNNEI. V shed 6 bases, J shed 7 bases, and the junction held 10 bases outside the gene matches. CDR3 length: 14 amino acids. CDR3 DNA: TGTGCCAGCAGCGACAGGGGAGCTTCCGGTGGCTACACCTTC. Translation gives CASSDRGASGGYTF. The full variable domain, in which reference TRBV2 and TRBJ1-2 provide the parts outside the CDR3, is EPEVTQTPSHQVTQMGQEVILRCVPISNHLYFYWYRQILGQKVEFLVSFYNNEISEKSEIFDDQFSVERPDGSNFTLKIRSTKLEDSAMYFCASSDRGASGGYTFGSGTRLTVV.

The gene calls are TRBV9 and TRBJ2-3; 14 bases are a match to TRBD2. CDR3 length: 16 amino acids. In germline, CDR1 is SGDLS, CDR2 YYNGEE. J lost 4 bases, V lost 5 bases, and 6 bases had no gene match. The CDR3 region has the DNA TGTGCCAGCAGTAGACTAGCGGGGGGGTTGGCAGATACGCAGTATTTT. It yields the protein CASSRLAGGLADTQYF.

V usage is TRBV4-2 and J usage is TRBJ2-3, with TRBD2 as a possible D gene (6 bases). The germline V gene encodes CDR1 LGHNA and CDR2 YNFKEQ. V lost 0 bases to trimming and J lost 0 bases, with 13 bases between them. The CDR3 runs 17 residues. This chain's CDR3 is CASSQDSSGLSTDTQYF. CDR3 DNA: TGTGCCAGCAGCCAAGATTCCAGCGGGCTTAGCACAGATACGCAGTATTTT.

For this clone: Other DNA variants within this sample encode the same CDR3. The V gene is TRBV7-2, the J gene TRBJ2-7; the match to TRBD2 covers 12 bases. V lost 5 bases, J lost 7 bases, and 15 bases stayed unmatched. Germline CDR1 is SGHTA and CDR2 is FQGNSA. The CDR3 is made up of 17 amino acids. The CDR3 DNA follows: TGTGCCAGCAGCACGTTTGGCGGGACTAGCGGGTTCTATGAGCAGTACGTC. This gives the protein CASSTFGGTSGFYEQYV.

CDR3: CASNINSGQSEAFF. The CDR3 DNA follows: TGTGCCAGCAACATAAACTCCGGACAGAGCGAAGCTTTCTTT. The chain has TRBV6-6 and TRBJ1-1; D possibly corresponds to TRBD1 (6 bases). In germline, CDR1 is MNHNY, CDR2 SVGAGI (reference sequence). V was cut by 7 bases and J by 8 bases, with 20 bases left in between. The CDR3 spans 14 residues.

This chain uses TRBV10-1 with TRBJ2-5, with no clear D. Trimming shortened V by 4 bases and J by 2 bases, and 8 bases separated the two germline ends. The germline V gene encodes CDR1 WNHNN and CDR2 SYGVQD (reference sequence). The CDR3 totals 13 residues. DNA for the CDR3: TGCGCCAGCAGTGGGGCAGGTCAAGAGACCCAGTACTTC. It yields the protein CASSGAGQETQYF.

The rearrangement joins TRBV7-9 to TRBJ1-1; D gene ambiguous. CDR3 length: 13 residues. V lost 1 base and J 8 bases, leaving 11 bases between the germline ends. The germline CDR1 and CDR2 sequences are SEHNR and FQNEAQ (reference sequence). The CDR3 loop is CASSLDRYAEAFF. DNA of the CDR3: TGTGCCAGCAGCTTAGACCGGTATGCAGAAGCTTTCTTT.

The J gene is TRBJ2-2, the V gene TRBV15; perhaps TRBD1 as D (6 bases). The V end lost 0 bases, the J end lost 7 bases, and 12 bases lay between the germline ends. CDR3 length: 15 amino acids. Germline V gives CDR1 LNHNV, CDR2 YYDKDF (reference sequence). The DNA of the CDR3 is TGTGCCACCAGCAGAGATTTCGAGGGGGACGGGGAGCTGTTTTTT. Translation: CATSRDFEGDGELFF.

This chain links TRBV7-3 with TRBJ1-1; TRBD1 matches 8 bases. In germline, CDR1 is SGHTA, CDR2 FQGTGA. V trimming: 6 bases; J trimming: 3 bases; junction bases outside the gene matches: 6. The CDR3 contains 14 residues. The CDR3 is CASRTGQGDTEAFF. DNA of the CDR3: TGTGCCAGCAGAACCGGACAGGGTGACACTGAAGCTTTCTTT.

The chain links TRBV5-1 to TRBJ2-7; 8 bases agree with TRBD1. Trimming cost V 4 bases and J 3 bases; bases outside gene matches: 12. This CDR3 contains 16 residues. Per germline, CDR1 SGHRS and CDR2 YFSETQ. The DNA of the CDR3 is TGCGCCAGCAGCCTAGGACAGGGAAATTCTTTCTACGAGCAGTACGTC. Its translation is CASSLGQGNSFYEQYV.

In its sample, this clone was seen a few times. CDR3 DNA sequence: TGTGCCAGCACTGCCGGGACTAGCGGGACATACGAGCAGTACGTC. The encoded protein is CASTAGTSGTYEQYV. The V call is TRBV6-4, the J call TRBJ2-7, with 13 positions matching TRBD2. The length of the CDR3 is 15 residues. The ends lost 7 bases at V and 4 bases at J; junction bases unmatched: 7. Germline V gene data show CDR1 as MRHNA and CDR2 as SNTAGT.

The chain recombines TRBV15 with TRBJ1-1, with 9 bases lining up with TRBD1. The V gene's germline CDR1 is LNHNV and CDR2 YYDKDF (reference sequence). V was clipped by 3 bases and J by 5 bases; unmatched bases: 4. This CDR3 is 14 amino acids long. In DNA form, the CDR3 reads TGTGCCACCAGCAGCCGGGACAGGGAGACTGAAGCTTTCTTT. Translated: CATSSRDRETEAFF.

V gene TRBV7-9 combines with J gene TRBJ1-1; 7 positions match TRBD1. Trimming took 11 bases from V and 5 from J; bases not matched to a gene: 20. Germline-derived CDR1 and CDR2 are SEHNR and FQNEAQ (reference sequence). This CDR3 region has 16 residues. CDR3 bases: TGTGCCTCTTCCCCCCGGGACAGCTCAAGTGGGACTGAAGCTTTCTTT. Its protein is CASSPRDSSSGTEAFF.

The chain is built from TRBV7-9 and TRBJ1-3; a possible D gene is TRBD1 (5 bases). This CDR3 contains 15 residues. Germline CDR1 and CDR2: SEHNR and FQNEAQ (reference sequence). V was trimmed by 2 bases and J by 4 bases, leaving 12 bases between them. The CDR3 spells CASSLWLGAGNTIYF. CDR3 nucleotides: TGTGCCAGCAGCTTATGGTTAGGGGCCGGAAACACCATATATTTT.

Only a few counts were recorded for this clone. The gene calls are TRBV5-1 and TRBJ1-2; the D gene is possibly TRBD1 (5 bases). Germline V lookup: CDR1 SGHRS, CDR2 YFSETQ. The CDR3 spans 13 residues. V was clipped by 4 bases and J by 2 bases, with 9 bases between them. CDR3 in amino acids: CASSPGPNYGYTF. For the CDR3, the DNA is TGCGCCAGCAGCCCAGGGCCGAACTATGGCTACACCTTC. Full variable domain (outside the CDR3, taken from reference TRBV5-1 and TRBJ1-2): KAGVTQTPRYLIKTRGQQVTLSCSPISGHRSVSWYQQTPGQGLQFLFEYFSETQRNKGNFPGRFSGRQFSNSRSEMNVSTLELGDSALYLCASSPGPNYGYTFGSGTRLTVV.

Worth noting for this clone: The same CDR3 can be traced to other DNA sequences in this sample. This chain connects TRBV9 to TRBJ2-1; 14 nucleotides agree with TRBD2. The junction had 2 bases not matched to a gene; V was cut back by 2 bases and J by 4 bases. Germline lookup yields CDR1 SGDLS and CDR2 YYNGEE. This CDR3 spans 16 amino acids. CDR3 bases: TGTGCCAGCAGCGTCGGGACTAGCGGGGGATACAATGAGCAGTTCTTC. It codes for CASSVGTSGGYNEQFF.

Only a few counts were recorded for this clone. This chain uses TRBV6-1 with TRBJ1-6, with unresolved D. This CDR3 region has 14 residues. The germline V gene encodes CDR1 MNHNS and CDR2 SASEGT. The ends were cut back, 10 bases at V and 5 bases at J, with 15 bases in the middle. The CDR3 protein is CAIRPDTDNSPLHF. As DNA, the CDR3 is TGTGCCATTAGACCCGACACGGATAATTCACCCCTCCACTTT.

This rearrangement joins TRBV21-1 to TRBJ2-7; the DNA was not compared with TRBD2, the D call given in the table. TRBV21-1 is noted as a pseudogene. The CDR3 totals 17 residues. CDR3 in DNA: TGTGCCAGCAGCAAAAGGGGACTAGCGGGAAACTCCTACGAGCAGTACGTC. It yields the protein CASSKRGLAGNSYEQYV.